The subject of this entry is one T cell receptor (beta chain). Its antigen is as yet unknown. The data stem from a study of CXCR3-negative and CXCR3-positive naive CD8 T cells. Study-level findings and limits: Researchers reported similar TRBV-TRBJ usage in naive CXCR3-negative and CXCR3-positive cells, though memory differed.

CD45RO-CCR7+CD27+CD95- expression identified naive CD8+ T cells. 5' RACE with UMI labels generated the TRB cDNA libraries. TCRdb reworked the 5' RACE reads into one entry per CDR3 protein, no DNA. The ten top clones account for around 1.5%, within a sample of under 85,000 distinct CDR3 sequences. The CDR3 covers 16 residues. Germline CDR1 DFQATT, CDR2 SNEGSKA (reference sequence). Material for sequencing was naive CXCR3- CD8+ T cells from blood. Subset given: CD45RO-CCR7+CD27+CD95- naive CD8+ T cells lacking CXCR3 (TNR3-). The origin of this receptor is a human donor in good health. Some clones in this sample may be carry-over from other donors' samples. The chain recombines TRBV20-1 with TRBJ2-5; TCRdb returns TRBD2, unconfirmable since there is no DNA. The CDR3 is CSARGPLAGGPETQYF.